The 5 T cell receptor beta chains reported below all come from one sample, sequenced in a study of OX40 agonist ivuxolimab in advanced cancers. Repertoires were generated with immunoSEQ multiplex PCR, while TCRdb's copy carries only in-frame clones and drops some. This sample carries fewer than 85,000 clones, about nine tenths of them seen once, and the ten largest clones take 0.5% to 0.6%. The sequencing here drew on CD4+ or CD8+ T cells sorted from blood, taken in a trial of the OX40 agonist ivuxolimab. The receptor source for this set is an adult with an advanced solid tumor such as melanoma, head and neck, liver or kidney cancer.

The J gene is TRBJ2-5, the V gene TRBV19, with 7 bases aligning to TRBD2. This CDR3 comprises 15 residues. V shed 0 bases, J shed 6 bases, and the junction held 7 bases outside the gene matches. Germline values: CDR1 LNHDA, CDR2 SQIVND (reference sequence). The CDR3 sequence: CASSIDRGSGQTQYF. CDR3 DNA: TGTGCCAGTAGTATAGATCGGGGTAGCGGGCAGACCCAGTACTTC.

The V and J genes are TRBV7-2 and TRBJ2-3, with TRBD2 matching 8 bases. The germline V gene has CDR1 SGHTA and CDR2 FQGNSA. The V segment lost 5 bases and the J segment 3 bases; nucleotides outside the gene matches: 7. This CDR3 comprises 15 residues. CDR3 DNA: TGTGCCAGCAGCCAGAAGCGGGAGCGTACAGATACGCAGTATTTT. This encodes CASSQKRERTDTQYF. Filled out from reference TRBV7-2 and TRBJ2-3, the complete variable domain reads GAGVSQSPSNKVTEKGKDVELRCDPISGHTALYWYRQSLGQGLEFLIYFQGNSAPDKSGLPSDRFSAERTGGSVSTLTIQRTQQEDSAVYLCASSQKRERTDTQYFGPGTRLTVL.

This chain uses TRBV7-6 with TRBJ1-2, with TRBD1 identical over 7 bases. Germline CDR1 SGHVS, CDR2 FNYEAQ. The V gene end was trimmed by 0 bases and the J gene end by 6 bases; junction bases not matched to a gene: 4. This CDR3 region has 14 residues. The CDR3, as DNA: TGTGCCAGCAGCTTAGCAGGGGGCGCGGATGGCTACACCTTC. Amino acid sequence: CASSLAGGADGYTF.

This clone showed up just once. The rearrangement uses TRBV28 and TRBJ2-3, with D perhaps TRBD1 (6 bases). CDR3 length: 16 amino acids. Germline V gives CDR1 MDHEN, CDR2 SYDVKM. Trimming pared 5 bases from V and 0 bases from J, leaving 15 bases between. The CDR3 nucleotides read TGTGCCAGCAGTCCAGGGACATATCCTAGCACAGATACGCAGTATTTT. As protein: CASSPGTYPSTDTQYF.

This sequence joins TRBV7-9 and TRBJ1-4; a possible D gene is TRBD1 (5 bases). Germline CDR1 reads SEHNR; CDR2 reads FQNEAQ (reference sequence). V was shortened by 3 bases and J by 3 bases, with 11 bases between the two germline ends. The CDR3 consists of 15 residues. CDR3 in DNA: TGTGCCAGCAGCTTCGGCGGACACTCTAATGAAAAACTGTTTTTT. This encodes CASSFGGHSNEKLFF.